This TCR beta chain was retrieved from a study of shared clonotypes between healthy human individuals. Data came from immunoSEQ multiplex PCR; TCRdb stores just in-frame clones and leaves some out. The sample carries 600,000 to 800,000 clones, over 55% recorded once. Germline loops: CDR1 SGHRS, CDR2 YFSETQ. The CDR3 runs to 14 residues. Trimming cost V 3 bases and J 4 bases, with 11 bases left between them. None of the donors, who were healthy HIV-negative adults, had recently had acute infections or vaccinations. The chain links TRBV5-1 to TRBJ1-3; D is ambiguous. The receptor comes from a woman younger than 45 in good health. The sequenced material came from memory CD4+ T cells sorted from blood. Subset given: CD45RA-negative fraction. The CDR3: CASSSEGSGNTIYF. The CDR3, as DNA: TGCGCCAGCAGCTCTGAAGGGTCGGGAAACACCATATATTTT.